Reported below is one T cell receptor (beta chain). Its antigen is not identified. This entry belongs to a study of blood T cells in healthy people across ages. Study-level background: About one barcoded beta molecule per two T cells came from capture by template switching.

Study outcomes and limitations: TCR beta diversity, measured per million T cells, fell in a roughly linear way with age. Estimates based on one million T cells were treated as lower bounds.

A J-beta primer mix and a sample-barcoded 5' primer were used in a second PCR of roughly 6 to 11 cycles. TCRdb called the 5' RACE reads again in MiXCR, with one record for every CDR3 protein. The sample includes about 1.8 million distinct CDR3 sequences, 49% of them seen just once. Germline-derived CDR1 and CDR2 are ENHRY and SYGVKD. CDR3 length: 15 amino acids. Trimming pared 2 bases from V and 4 bases from J, leaving 14 bases between. The V gene is TRBV10-3, the J gene TRBJ1-1; the D is unclear. Sequenced sample: blood. The clonotype comes from a woman between 35 and 50 years old in good health. The CDR3 sequence is CAISEGNTGGTEAFF. The CDR3 nucleotides read TGTGCCATCAGTGAGGGAAATACCGGCGGCACTGAAGCTTTCTTT.